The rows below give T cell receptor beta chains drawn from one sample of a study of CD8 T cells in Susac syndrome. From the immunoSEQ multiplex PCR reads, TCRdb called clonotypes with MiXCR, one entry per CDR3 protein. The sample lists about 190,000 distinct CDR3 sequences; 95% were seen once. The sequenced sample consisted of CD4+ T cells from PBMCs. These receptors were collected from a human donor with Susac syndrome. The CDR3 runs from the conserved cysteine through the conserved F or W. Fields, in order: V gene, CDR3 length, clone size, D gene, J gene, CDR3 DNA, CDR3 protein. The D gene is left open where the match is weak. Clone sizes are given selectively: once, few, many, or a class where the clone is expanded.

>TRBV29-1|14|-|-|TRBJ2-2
TGCAGCGTTGTATGGGGGGCAGTCACCGGGGAGCTGTTTTTT
CSVVWGAVTGELFF
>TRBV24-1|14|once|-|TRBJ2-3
TGTGCCACCAGTGATGTGGGAGAGACAGATACGCAGTATTTT
CATSDVGETDTQYF
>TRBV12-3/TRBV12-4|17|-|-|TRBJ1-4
TGTGCCAGCAGCCCCGGAGCTTGGGACGGGGGGAAAGGTGGACTGTTTTTT
CASSPGAWDGGKGGLFF
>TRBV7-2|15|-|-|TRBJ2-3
TGTGCCAGCAGCTACCGGGGTAGCGGCACAGATACGCAGTATTTT
CASSYRGSGTDTQYF
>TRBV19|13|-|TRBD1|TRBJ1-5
TGTGCCACGGCCGGGACAGGGTATCAGCCCCAGCATTTT
CATAGTGYQPQHF
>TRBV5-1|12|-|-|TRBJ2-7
TGCGCCAGCAGCTTGGAGTGGAGCGAGCAGTACTTC
CASSLEWSEQYF
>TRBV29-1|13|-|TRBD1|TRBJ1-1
TGCAGCGTTGAAGCAGGGGGAAACACTGAAGCTTTCTTT
CSVEAGGNTEAFF
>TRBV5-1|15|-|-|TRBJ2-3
TGCGCCAGCAGCTTGAAGATAGCTAGCACAGATACGCAGTATTTT
CASSLKIASTDTQYF
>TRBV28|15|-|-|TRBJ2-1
TGTGCCAGCAGTCTTTTTCGGGCCTCCTACAATGAGCAGTTCTTC
CASSLFRASYNEQFF
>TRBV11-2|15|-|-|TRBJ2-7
TGTGCCAGCAGCTCCACGGACGGACACAGCTACGAGCAGTACTTC
CASSSTDGHSYEQYF
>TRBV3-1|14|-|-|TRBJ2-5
TGTGCCAGCAGCCAATTCCTCGCGGCGGAGACCCAGTACTTC
CASSQFLAAETQYF
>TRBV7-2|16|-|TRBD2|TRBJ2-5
TGTGCCAGCAGCTTAGTCGGAGCGGGGTTCTTGGAGACCCAGTACTTC
CASSLVGAGFLETQYF
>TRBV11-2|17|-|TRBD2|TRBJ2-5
TGTGCCAGCAGCTTAGGGGCTAGCGGGGGGGCTTATGAGACCCAGTACTTC
CASSLGASGGAYETQYF
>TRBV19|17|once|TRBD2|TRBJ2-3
TGTGCCAGTAGTAAGACTAGCGGTCCTCCTAGCACAGATACGCAGTATTTT
CASSKTSGPPSTDTQYF
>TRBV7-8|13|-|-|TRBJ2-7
TGTGCCAGCAGCTTAGGGGGCATGTACGAGCAGTACTTC
CASSLGGMYEQYF
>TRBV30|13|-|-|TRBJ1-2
TGTGCCTGGAGTGTAAACAACGCGTATGGCTACACCTTC
CAWSVNNAYGYTF
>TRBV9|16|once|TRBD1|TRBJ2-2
TGTGCCAGCAGCGAAACCGGGACAGGGTACACCGGGGAGCTGTTTTTT
CASSETGTGYTGELFF
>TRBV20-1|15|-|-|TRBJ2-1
TGCAGTGCTAGGGTCGTGGGTACCACCTACAATGAGCAGTTCTTC
CSARVVGTTYNEQFF
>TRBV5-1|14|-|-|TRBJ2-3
TGCGCCAGCAGCTTGTCCGGACACACAGATACGCAGTATTTT
CASSLSGHTDTQYF
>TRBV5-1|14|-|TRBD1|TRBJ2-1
TGCGCCAGCAGCTTGGAGACAGGGAACAATGAGCAGTTCTTC
CASSLETGNNEQFF
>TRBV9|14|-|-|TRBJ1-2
TGTGCCAGCAGCCCAAACGGGCAGGGACCTGGCTACACCTTC
CASSPNGQGPGYTF
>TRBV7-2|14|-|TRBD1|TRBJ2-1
TGTGCCAGCAGCTTAGGGACAGGAAACAATGAGCAGTTCTTC
CASSLGTGNNEQFF
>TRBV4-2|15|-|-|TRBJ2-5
TGTGCCAGCAGCCAAGATTGGGACGGCCGGTCGGGGGAGTACTTC
CASSQDWDGRSGEYF
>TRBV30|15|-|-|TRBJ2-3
TGTGCCTGGAGGAGGACTGAAGCTAGCACAGATACGCAGTATTTT
CAWRRTEASTDTQYF
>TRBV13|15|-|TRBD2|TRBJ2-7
TGTGCCAGCAGCTCTACTAGCGGGGGGTGGTACGAGCAGTACTTC
CASSSTSGGWYEQYF
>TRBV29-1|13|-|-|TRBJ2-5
TGCAGCGTTGCAGGGACCGACCAAGAGACCCAGTACTTC
CSVAGTDQETQYF
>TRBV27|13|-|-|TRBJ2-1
TGTGCCAGCAGTTCCCTCAGCTACAATGAGCAGTTCTTC
CASSSLSYNEQFF
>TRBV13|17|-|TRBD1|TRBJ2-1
TGTGCCAGCAGCTTAAGAACAGGGGGAAGCTCCTACAATGAGCAGTTCTTC
CASSLRTGGSSYNEQFF
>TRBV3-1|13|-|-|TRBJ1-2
TGTGCCAGCAGCCAAGAGGACGGCTATGGCTACACCTTC
CASSQEDGYGYTF
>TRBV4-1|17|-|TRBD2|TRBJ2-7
TGCGCCAGCAGCCAAGATCTTACTGGGACTATCTCCTACGAGCAGTACTTC
CASSQDLTGTISYEQYF
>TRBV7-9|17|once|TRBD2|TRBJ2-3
TGTGCCAGCAAATACACGGGACTAGCGGGGGGGCCGGTTACGCAGTATTTT
CASKYTGLAGGPVTQYF
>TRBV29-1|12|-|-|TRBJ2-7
TGCAGCGTTGCCAGGGCGACCTACGAGCAGTACTTC
CSVARATYEQYF
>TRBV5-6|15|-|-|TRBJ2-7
TGTGCCAGCAGCTCCAAAGGGACTTTTACCTACGAGCAGTACTTC
CASSSKGTFTYEQYF
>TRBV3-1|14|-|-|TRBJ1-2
TGTGCCAGCAGCCAAGTTTCAGGTAGCTATGGCTACACCTTC
CASSQVSGSYGYTF
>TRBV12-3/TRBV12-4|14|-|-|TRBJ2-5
TGTGCCAGCAGTTTATTAGCCAGGGAAGAGACCCAGTACTTC
CASSLLAREETQYF
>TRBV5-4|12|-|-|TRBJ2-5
TGTGCCAGCAGCTTTCCCAAAGAGACCCAGTACTTC
CASSFPKETQYF
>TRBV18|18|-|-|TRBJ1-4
TGTGCCAGCTCACCTACCAGACCGGGATCCACAGTTGGCGAAAAACTGTTTTTT
CASSPTRPGSTVGEKLFF
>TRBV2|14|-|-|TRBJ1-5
TGTGCCAGCAGTGAATTGGGCAGCAATCAGCCCCAGCATTTT
CASSELGSNQPQHF
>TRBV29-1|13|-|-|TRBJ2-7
TGCAGCGTTGAGGTCGGGGGGCAGAGCGAGCAGTACTTC
CSVEVGGQSEQYF
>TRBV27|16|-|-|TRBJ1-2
TGTGCCAGCAGTAACCGGGACGCCCACTACTATTATGGCTACACCTTC
CASSNRDAHYYYGYTF
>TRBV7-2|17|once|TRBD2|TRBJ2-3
TGTGCCAGCAGCCCCGAAGCTAGCGGGGGGGCTTGGGATACGCAGTATTTT
CASSPEASGGAWDTQYF
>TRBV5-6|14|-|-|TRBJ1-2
TGTGCCAGCAGCACCGCAGGGGCGAGCTATGGCTACACCTTC
CASSTAGASYGYTF
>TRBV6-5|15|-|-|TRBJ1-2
TGTGCCAGCAGAAGTAGCGGCCAGCTAAACTATGGCTACACCTTC
CASRSSGQLNYGYTF
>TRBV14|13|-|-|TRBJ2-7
TGTGCCAGCAGCCTTTCGGTTGCGTACGAGCAGTACTTC
CASSLSVAYEQYF
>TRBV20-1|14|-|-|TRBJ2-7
TGCAGTGCTAGAGGATCAGGGGGGACCTACGAGCAGTACTTC
CSARGSGGTYEQYF
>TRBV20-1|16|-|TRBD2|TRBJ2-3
TGCAGTGCTACACTCTTGAGCGGGGGGGGCACAGATACGCAGTATTTT
CSATLLSGGGTDTQYF
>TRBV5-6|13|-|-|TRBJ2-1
TGTGCCAGCAGCCGGGACCGTTACAATGAGCAGTTCTTC
CASSRDRYNEQFF
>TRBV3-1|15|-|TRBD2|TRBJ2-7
TGTGCCAGCAGCCAAACGGGACTAGGAGGCTACGAGCAGTACTTC
CASSQTGLGGYEQYF
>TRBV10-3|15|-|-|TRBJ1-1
TGTGCCATCGGTGATCAGGGGTGGAAGAACACTGAAGCTTTCTTT
CAIGDQGWKNTEAFF
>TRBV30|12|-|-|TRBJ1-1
TGTGCCTGGGCGAGGAGAATCACTGAAGCTTTCTTT
CAWARRITEAFF
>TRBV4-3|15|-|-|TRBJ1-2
TGCGCCAGCAGGGTCGAACAGGGTTTGGGGCATGGCTACACCTTC
CASRVEQGLGHGYTF
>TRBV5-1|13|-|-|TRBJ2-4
TGCGCCAGCAGTTTTGTTTATTCGGAGACTCAGTACTTC
CASSFVYSETQYF
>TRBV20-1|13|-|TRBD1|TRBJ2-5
TGCAGTGCTGAAACAGGGGGCGCGGAGACCCAGTACTTC
CSAETGGAETQYF
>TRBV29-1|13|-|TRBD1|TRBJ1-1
TGCAGCGCCGCGACAGGGGGGGAGACTGAAGCTTTCTTT
CSAATGGETEAFF
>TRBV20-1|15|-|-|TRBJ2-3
TGCAGTGCTAGGGTTTTGGGCGGGGGCACAGATACGCAGTATTTT
CSARVLGGGTDTQYF